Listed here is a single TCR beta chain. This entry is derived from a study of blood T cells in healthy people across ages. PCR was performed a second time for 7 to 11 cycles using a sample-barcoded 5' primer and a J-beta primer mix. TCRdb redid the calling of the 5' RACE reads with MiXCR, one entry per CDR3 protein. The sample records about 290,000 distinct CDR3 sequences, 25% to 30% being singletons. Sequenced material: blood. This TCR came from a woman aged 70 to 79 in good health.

This CDR3 reads CASSLTTGGDTGELFF. In DNA, the CDR3 is TGCGCCAGCAGCTTGACGACAGGGGGAGACACCGGGGAGCTGTTTTTT. The chain uses TRBV5-1 and TRBJ2-2; TRBD1 agrees at 9 bases. The length of the CDR3 is 16 residues. The germline gives CDR1 SGHRS, CDR2 YFSETQ. V shed 1 base and J 3 bases; nucleotides not matched to a gene: 4.